A selection of T cell receptor beta chains follows, all from one sample in a study of cytomegalovirus exposure and HLA in healthy donors. Sequenced by immunoSEQ multiplex PCR; TCRdb stores in-frame clones only, minus some. In the table there are 75,000 to 90,000 clones, roughly 72% of which are singletons. Material for sequencing was PBMCs. The receptor set was obtained from a woman aged 40-49 years in good health and CMV-seropositive. Each CDR3 is given without its conserved first and last residue. The D gene is left open where the match is weak.

v_call	d_call	j_call	cdr3_aa
TRBV2	TRBD2	TRBJ2-1	ASSELTSSNEQF
TRBV28	-	TRBJ1-1	ASSLEDRVNTEAF
TRBV5-1	-	TRBJ2-3	ASSLGANTDTQY
TRBV7-8	-	TRBJ2-6	ASSLPVSGANVLT
TRBV18	-	TRBJ1-1	ASSPPNGLDTEAF
TRBV5-6	-	TRBJ2-7	ASSFGGGSRIYEQY
TRBV7-2	-	TRBJ1-6	ASSLAEGLKGSPLH
TRBV7-2	-	TRBJ2-3	ASSRDLPNTDTQY
TRBV19	TRBD2	TRBJ2-1	ASSPGYGRAVDEQF
TRBV2	TRBD1	TRBJ1-5	ASRLGQGYQPQH
TRBV6-5	-	TRBJ2-2	ARDQRGTGELF
TRBV4-1	-	TRBJ2-7	ASSPVLQGRGEQY
TRBV5-6	-	TRBJ1-2	ASSFEGGWGGYT
TRBV25-1	TRBD2	TRBJ2-1	ASSEFPTSDEQF
TRBV18	TRBD2	TRBJ2-1	ASSPPSGTSLGYNEQF
TRBV18	-	TRBJ2-7	ASSPQLDSYEQY
TRBV5-5	-	TRBJ1-6	ASSPFGDYNSPLH
TRBV30	-	TRBJ1-2	AWNRAGNYGYT
TRBV5-1	TRBD2	TRBJ2-7	ASSADPGGHYEQY
TRBV6-5	-	TRBJ2-3	ASSYINRPSTDTQY
TRBV25-1	-	TRBJ2-5	ASSGLVKETQY
TRBV5-1	-	TRBJ2-5	ASSLGLDQETQY
TRBV15	-	TRBJ2-7	ATSRELGGSYEQY
TRBV7-9	TRBD2	TRBJ2-5	ASSFGGTSGQETQY
TRBV7-2	TRBD1	TRBJ1-2	ASSRGTGVPYGYT
TRBV6-5	-	TRBJ1-2	ASSSGSGLYGYT
TRBV18	TRBD2	TRBJ2-7	ASSPVATSGNEQY
TRBV6-1	-	TRBJ1-2	ASREATYGYT
TRBV4-1	-	TRBJ1-1	ASSPHATIGRGEAF
TRBV7-2	-	TRBJ1-2	ASSFPDRNTNYGYT
TRBV29-1	-	TRBJ2-5	SVPHGQGQETQY
TRBV6-5	TRBD1	TRBJ2-7	ASSSGRDRLY
TRBV19	-	TRBJ1-4	ASTKGGSEANEKLF
TRBV6-5	-	TRBJ1-3	ASSHDRLPGNTIY
TRBV30	TRBD1	TRBJ1-2	ALDRYVTGTGPSYGYT
TRBV2	-	TRBJ2-2	ASSETGSGTGELF
TRBV7-6	TRBD2	TRBJ2-5	ASSPRTSGEGETQY
TRBV29-1	-	TRBJ1-3	SSGDGGNTIY